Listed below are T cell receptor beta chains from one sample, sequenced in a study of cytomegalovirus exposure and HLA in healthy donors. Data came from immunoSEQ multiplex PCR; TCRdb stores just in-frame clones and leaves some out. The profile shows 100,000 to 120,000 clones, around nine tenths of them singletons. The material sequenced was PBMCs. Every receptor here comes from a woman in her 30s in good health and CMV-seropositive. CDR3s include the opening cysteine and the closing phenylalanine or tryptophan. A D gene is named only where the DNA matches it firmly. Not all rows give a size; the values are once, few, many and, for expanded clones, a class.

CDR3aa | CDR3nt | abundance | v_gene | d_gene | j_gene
CASSLGQGSSYEQYF | TGTGCCAGCAGCCTCGGACAGGGATCGTCCTACGAGCAGTACTTC | . | TRBV5-6 | TRBD1 | TRBJ2-7
CASSPGLAGEQFF | TGCGCCAGCAGCCCGGGACTAGCGGGAGAGCAGTTCTTC | . | TRBV4-3 | TRBD2 | TRBJ2-1
CASSQTLAGVENEQFF | TGTGCCAGCAGCCAGACTTTAGCGGGGGTGGAGAATGAGCAGTTCTTC | . | TRBV6-6 | TRBD2 | TRBJ2-1
CASSLGTGSNEKLFF | TGTGCCAGCAGCTTAGGGACAGGCTCTAATGAAAAACTGTTTTTT | . | TRBV7-9 | TRBD1 | TRBJ1-4
CASSLGRGDFYEQYF | TGTGCCAGTAGTTTGGGTCGGGGGGACTTCTACGAGCAGTACTTC | . | TRBV19 | TRBD2 | TRBJ2-7
CATAWDMNTEAFF | TGCGCCACGGCGTGGGACATGAACACTGAAGCTTTCTTT | . | TRBV5-1 | . | TRBJ1-1
CASSQDPLGLAGNIQYF | TGCGCCAGCAGCCAAGATCCCCTGGGACTAGCGGGAAACATTCAGTACTTC | . | TRBV4-3 | TRBD2 | TRBJ2-4
CASSRDSSGNTIYF | TGTGCCAGCTCGCGGGACAGCTCTGGAAACACCATATATTTT | . | TRBV18 | TRBD1 | TRBJ1-3
CASSLDWGQGNEQFF | TGTGCCAGCAGCTTAGATTGGGGACAGGGGAATGAGCAGTTCTTC | . | TRBV11-1 | TRBD1 | TRBJ2-1
CASSIGRDTDTQYF | TGTGCCAGTAGTATTGGGCGGGACACAGATACGCAGTATTTT | . | TRBV19 | . | TRBJ2-3
CASSSGILSYGYTF | TGTGCCAGCAGCTCAGGGATTTTAAGCTATGGCTACACCTTC | . | TRBV7-9 | . | TRBJ1-2
CASGAGRSYEQYF | TGTGCCAGCGGGGCGGGAAGATCCTACGAGCAGTACTTC | . | TRBV6-6 | . | TRBJ2-7
CASSLGQQETQYF | TGCGCCAGCAGCTTGGGACAGCAAGAGACCCAGTACTTC | . | TRBV5-1 | . | TRBJ2-5
CASSIRQGAYEQYF | TGTGCCAGTAGTATAAGACAGGGCGCCTACGAGCAGTACTTC | few | TRBV19 | TRBD1 | TRBJ2-7
CASSAGGTEAFF | TGTGCCAGCAGCGCTGGAGGAACTGAAGCTTTCTTT | once | TRBV5-6 | . | TRBJ1-1
CASSVEQGAGDEQFF | TGTGCCAGCAGCGTAGAGCAGGGGGCCGGGGATGAGCAGTTCTTC | . | TRBV9 | TRBD1 | TRBJ2-1
CASSVESWSTYGYTF | TGTGCCAGCAGTGTTGAGAGTTGGTCTACCTATGGCTACACCTTC | . | TRBV6-1 | . | TRBJ1-2
CASSFKTAGGGNTIYF | TGTGCCAGCAGCTTCAAAACGGCAGGGGGCGGAAACACCATATATTTT | . | TRBV5-6 | TRBD1 | TRBJ1-3
CASSIQSGTGYGYTF | TGTGCCAGCAGCATCCAATCCGGTACCGGCTATGGCTACACCTTC | . | TRBV7-2 | . | TRBJ1-2
CASSRGTSGMSGANVLTF | TGTGCCAGCAGCCGGGGGACTAGCGGGATGTCTGGGGCCAACGTCCTGACTTTC | . | TRBV4-2 | TRBD2 | TRBJ2-6
CASSPTGNQPQHF | TGTGCCAGCTCACCGACAGGCAATCAGCCCCAGCATTTT | few | TRBV18 | . | TRBJ1-5
CAWSLDSVYGYTF | TGTGCCTGGAGTCTGGACAGTGTCTATGGCTACACCTTC | few | TRBV30 | . | TRBJ1-2
CASNLQGAREKLFF | TGTGCCAGCAACCTACAGGGGGCCCGTGAAAAACTGTTTTTT | . | TRBV6-1 | TRBD1 | TRBJ1-4
CASSQGVGLGEWNTGELFF | TGCGCCAGCAGCCAAGGGGTGGGCCTCGGGGAGTGGAACACCGGGGAGCTGTTTTTT | . | TRBV4-3 | . | TRBJ2-2
CASTGKNEKLFF | TGTGCCAGTACCGGGAAGAATGAAAAACTGTTTTTT | few | TRBV7-9 | . | TRBJ1-4
CASSLITGGYEQYF | TGCGCCAGCAGCTTGATAACAGGGGGCTACGAGCAGTACTTC | . | TRBV5-1 | TRBD1 | TRBJ2-7
CASSLYWLLSLNEQFF | TGCGCCAGCAGCTTGTACTGGCTACTATCGTTGAATGAGCAGTTCTTC | . | TRBV5-1 | . | TRBJ2-1
CASSLRGGTQHF | TGTGCCAGCAGTTTGCGTGGGGGGACCCAGCATTTT | . | TRBV28 | . | TRBJ1-5
CASSSQRYGQESYGYTF | TGCGCCAGCAGCTCTCAACGATATGGACAGGAGAGCTATGGCTACACCTTC | once | TRBV5-1 | TRBD1 | TRBJ1-2
CASSAPGQGAYEQYF | TGTGCCAGCAGCGCCCCGGGACAGGGGGCCTACGAGCAGTACTTC | . | TRBV21-1 | . | TRBJ2-7
CSVNGQDQETQYF | TGCAGCGTAAACGGACAGGACCAAGAGACCCAGTACTTC | . | TRBV29-1 | TRBD1 | TRBJ2-5
CASSLLGQLTGDTQYF | TGTGCCAGCAGCCTCCTGGGACAGCTGACGGGAGATACGCAGTATTTT | once | TRBV7-9 | TRBD1 | TRBJ2-3
CASSPKAGFSPLHF | TGTGCCAGCAGCCCCAAAGCGGGGTTTTCACCCCTCCACTTT | . | TRBV13 | . | TRBJ1-6
CASSPRSLVTGELFF | TGTGCCAGCTCACCACGATCACTAGTCACCGGGGAGCTGTTTTTT | . | TRBV18 | . | TRBJ2-2
CAAHSGGTDTQYF | TGTGCCGCGCATAGCGGGGGCACAGATACGCAGTATTTT | . | TRBV6-5 | TRBD2 | TRBJ2-3
CASSSGTSGYNEQFF | TGTGCCAGCAGCTCCGGGACTAGCGGATACAATGAGCAGTTCTTC | once | TRBV7-3 | TRBD2 | TRBJ2-1
CAISPFEAGANVLTF | TGTGCCATCAGCCCTTTTGAGGCTGGGGCCAACGTCCTGACTTTC | . | TRBV10-3 | . | TRBJ2-6
CASRRRDRSYEQYF | TGTGCCAGCAGACGCCGGGACAGGTCCTACGAGCAGTACTTC | . | TRBV6-5 | TRBD1 | TRBJ2-7
CASSTGTSGTDTQYF | TGTGCCAGCAGCACCGGGACTAGCGGCACAGATACGCAGTATTTT | . | TRBV7-9 | TRBD2 | TRBJ2-3
CASSDFSTGANTGELFF | TGTGCCAGCAGTGATTTTTCGACAGGGGCGAACACCGGGGAGCTGTTTTTT | . | TRBV6-1 | TRBD1 | TRBJ2-2
CASSLASGAYEQYF | TGTGCCAGCAGCCTTGCTAGCGGGGCCTACGAGCAGTACTTC | once | TRBV7-2 | TRBD2 | TRBJ2-7
CASRVGGDQPQHF | TGCGCCAGCAGAGTGGGGGGGGATCAGCCCCAGCATTTT | . | TRBV5-1 | . | TRBJ1-5
CASSPGGIDYGYTF | TGTGCCAGCTCCCCTGGAGGGATCGACTATGGCTACACCTTC | . | TRBV18 | . | TRBJ1-2
CASSKLAGGTNNEQFF | TGTGCCAGTAGTAAGCTAGCGGGAGGTACAAACAATGAGCAGTTCTTC | . | TRBV19 | TRBD2 | TRBJ2-1
CASSLVISPMTGLGSPLHF | TGTGCCAGCAGTTTAGTCATCTCCCCTATGACAGGGTTGGGTTCACCCCTCCACTTT | . | TRBV27 | TRBD1 | TRBJ1-6